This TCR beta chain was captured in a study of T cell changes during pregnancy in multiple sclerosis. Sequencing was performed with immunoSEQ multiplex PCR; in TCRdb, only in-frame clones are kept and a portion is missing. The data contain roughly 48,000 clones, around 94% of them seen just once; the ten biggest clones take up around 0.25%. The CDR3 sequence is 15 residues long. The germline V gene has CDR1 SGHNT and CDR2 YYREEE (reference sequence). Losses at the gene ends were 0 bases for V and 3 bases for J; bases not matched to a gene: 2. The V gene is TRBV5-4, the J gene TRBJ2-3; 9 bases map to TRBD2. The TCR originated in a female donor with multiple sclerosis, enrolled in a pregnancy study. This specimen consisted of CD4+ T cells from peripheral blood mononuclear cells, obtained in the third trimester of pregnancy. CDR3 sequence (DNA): TGTGCCAGCAGCTTGGGACTAGCGGAAACAGATACGCAGTATTTT. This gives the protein CASSLGLAETDTQYF.